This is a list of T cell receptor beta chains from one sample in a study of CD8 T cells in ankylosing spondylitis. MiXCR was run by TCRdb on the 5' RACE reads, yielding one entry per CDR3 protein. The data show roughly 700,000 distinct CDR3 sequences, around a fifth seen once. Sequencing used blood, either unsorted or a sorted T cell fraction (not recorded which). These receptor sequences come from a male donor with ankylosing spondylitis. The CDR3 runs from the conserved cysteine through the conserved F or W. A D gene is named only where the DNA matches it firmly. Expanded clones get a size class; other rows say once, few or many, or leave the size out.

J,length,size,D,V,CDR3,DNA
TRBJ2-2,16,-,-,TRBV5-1,CASSSQGKGSTGELFF,TGCGCCAGCAGCTCCCAGGGGAAGGGGAGCACCGGGGAGCTGTTTTTT
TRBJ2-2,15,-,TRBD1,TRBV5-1,CASSYGQGGAGELFF,TGCGCCAGCAGCTACGGACAGGGGGGGGCCGGGGAGCTGTTTTTT
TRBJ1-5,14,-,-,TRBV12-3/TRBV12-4,CASGGGESNQPQHF,TGTGCCAGCGGGGGGGGTGAGAGCAATCAGCCCCAGCATTTT
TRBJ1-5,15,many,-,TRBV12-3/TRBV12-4,CASSHGSRRDQPQHF,TGTGCCAGCAGCCATGGGTCGAGGCGGGATCAGCCCCAGCATTTT
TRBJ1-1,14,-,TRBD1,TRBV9,CASSASTGTRGAFF,TGTGCCAGCAGCGCCTCGACAGGGACACGGGGGGCTTTCTTT
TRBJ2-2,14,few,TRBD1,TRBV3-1,CASRPDRATGELFF,TGTGCCAGCAGACCCGACAGGGCAACCGGGGAGCTGTTTTTT
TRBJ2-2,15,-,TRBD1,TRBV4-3,CASSQVRTGAGELFF,TGCGCCAGCAGCCAAGTCCGGACAGGGGCCGGGGAGCTGTTTTTT
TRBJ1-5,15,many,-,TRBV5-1,CASSLAGGFDQPQHF,TGCGCCAGCAGCTTGGCAGGAGGGTTCGATCAGCCCCAGCATTTT
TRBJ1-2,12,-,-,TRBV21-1,CASSITGDGYTF,TGTGCCAGCAGCATTACAGGGGACGGCTACACCTTC
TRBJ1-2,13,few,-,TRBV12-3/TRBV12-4,CASSAPGVRGYTF,TGTGCCAGCAGTGCGCCAGGGGTACGTGGCTACACCTTC
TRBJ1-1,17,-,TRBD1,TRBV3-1,CASSQGRQGGRNTEAFF,TGTGCCAGCAGCCAAGGGAGACAGGGCGGTAGGAACACTGAAGCTTTCTTT
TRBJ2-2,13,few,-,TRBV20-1,CSAPTVNTGELFF,TGCAGTGCCCCGACAGTGAACACCGGGGAGCTGTTTTTT
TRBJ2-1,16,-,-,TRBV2,CASSEENGGPYNEQFF,TGTGCCAGCAGTGAAGAGAACGGGGGGCCCTACAATGAGCAGTTCTTC
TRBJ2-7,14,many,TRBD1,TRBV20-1,CSAHGTGGTDEQYF,TGCAGTGCTCACGGGACAGGAGGAACCGACGAGCAGTACTTC
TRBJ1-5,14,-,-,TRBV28,CASNTQGGGQPQHF,TGTGCCAGCAATACCCAGGGAGGAGGTCAGCCCCAGCATTTT
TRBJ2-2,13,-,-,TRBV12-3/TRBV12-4,CTSSLVPAGELFF,TGTACCAGCAGTTTAGTACCCGCCGGGGAGCTGTTTTTT
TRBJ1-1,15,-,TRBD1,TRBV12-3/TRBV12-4,CASKQQGGKGTEAFF,TGTGCCAGCAAACAACAAGGGGGCAAGGGCACTGAAGCTTTCTTT
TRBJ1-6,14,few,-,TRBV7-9,CASSLRAANSPLHF,TGTGCCAGCAGCTTAAGGGCAGCTAATTCACCCCTCCACTTT
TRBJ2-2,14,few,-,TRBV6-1,CAAETPGYTGELFF,TGTGCAGCAGAAACCCCAGGGTACACCGGGGAGCTGTTTTTT
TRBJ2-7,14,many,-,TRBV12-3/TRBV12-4,CASSLQWGPYEQYF,TGTGCCAGCAGTTTACAGTGGGGACCCTACGAGCAGTACTTC
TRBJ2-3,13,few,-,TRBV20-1,CSGNPGVPDTQYF,TGCAGTGGAAATCCAGGGGTCCCAGATACGCAGTATTTT
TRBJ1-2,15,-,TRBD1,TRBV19,CASSPTGLGNYGYTF,TGTGCCAGTAGCCCGACAGGGTTGGGTAACTATGGCTACACCTTC